This T cell receptor (beta chain) was observed in a study of T cell responses to AZD1222 COVID-19 vaccine. Repertoires were generated with immunoSEQ multiplex PCR, while TCRdb's copy carries only in-frame clones and drops some. The sample records about 120,000 clones, 85% to 90% being singletons. The CDR3 runs 12 residues. The germline V gene has CDR1 SGHVS and CDR2 FQNEAQ. V gave up 5 bases and J gave up 7 bases, with 12 bases separating them. Here the sequenced sample was peripheral blood, taken on day 0 of AZD1222 vaccination. This sequence was found in an adult in good health. The genes are TRBV7-8 and TRBJ2-7, with TRBD2 as a possible D gene (6 bases). CDR3 in amino acids: CASSTPAGEQYF. DNA for the CDR3: TGTGCCAGCAGCACTCCCGCGGGGGAGCAGTACTTC.